Below, one T cell receptor (beta chain) is given with its context. Its antigen is not identified. These data belong to a study of shared clonotypes between healthy human individuals. The study, taken as a whole, reports: Sharing of clonotypes among donors was expected to vary with sequencing depth.

Sequencing was performed with immunoSEQ multiplex PCR; in TCRdb, only in-frame clones are kept and a portion is missing. The sample lists 2,500,000 or so clones, 90% to 95% seen once, with over 0.12% in the top ten. Germline V lookup: CDR1 LGHNA, CDR2 YNFKEQ. V lost 1 base, J lost 3 bases, and 13 bases lay in between. The CDR3 contains 16 residues. The chain is built from TRBV4-2 and TRBJ2-1, with D possibly being TRBD1 (8 bases). This TCR came from a man aged 18 to 30 in good health. Sequencing input: naive CD4+ T cells sorted from blood. The subset denotes: CD45RA+ positively selected. The DNA for the CDR3 is TGTGCCAGCAGCCAAGTGACAGGGGACTACTACAATGAGCAGTTCTTC. It encodes CASSQVTGDYYNEQFF.